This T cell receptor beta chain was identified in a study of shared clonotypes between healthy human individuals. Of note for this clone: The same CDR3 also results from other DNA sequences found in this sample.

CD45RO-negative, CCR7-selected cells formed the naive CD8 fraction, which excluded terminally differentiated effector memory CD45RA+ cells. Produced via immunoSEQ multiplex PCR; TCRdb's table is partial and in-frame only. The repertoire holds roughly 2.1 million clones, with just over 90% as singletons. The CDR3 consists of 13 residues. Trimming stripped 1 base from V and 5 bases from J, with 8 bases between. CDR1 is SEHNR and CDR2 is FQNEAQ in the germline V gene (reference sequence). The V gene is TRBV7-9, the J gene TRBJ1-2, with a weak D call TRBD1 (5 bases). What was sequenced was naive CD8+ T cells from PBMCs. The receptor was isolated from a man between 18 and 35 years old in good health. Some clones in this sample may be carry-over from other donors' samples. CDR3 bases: TGTGCCAGCAGCTTAGGGCAGGGATATGGCTACACCTTC. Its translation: CASSLGQGYGYTF.